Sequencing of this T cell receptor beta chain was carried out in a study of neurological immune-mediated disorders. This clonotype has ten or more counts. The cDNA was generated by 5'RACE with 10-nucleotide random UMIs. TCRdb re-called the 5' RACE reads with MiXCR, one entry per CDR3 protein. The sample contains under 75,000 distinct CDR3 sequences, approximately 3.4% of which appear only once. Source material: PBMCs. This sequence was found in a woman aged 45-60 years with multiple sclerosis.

This CDR3 is CSARGSSGTGELFF. CDR3 DNA: TGCAGTGCTAGAGGTTCTTCCGGGACCGGGGAGCTGTTTTTT. The chain is built from TRBV20-1 and TRBJ2-2, with D uncertain. CDR3 length equals 14 residues. V was trimmed by 1 base and J by 5 bases, leaving 11 bases between them. Germline CDR1 DFQATT, CDR2 SNEGSKA (reference sequence).